This TCR beta chain comes out of a study of blood T cell repertoires in COVID-19. About the research overall: Specimens from acute and convalescent COVID-19 originated in the United States, Italy and Spain. PBMCs, B-cell-depleted T cells, or T cells provided the cDNA or gDNA that made up the material.

This clone was recorded only once. Cohort assignment relied on participant-reported clinical history. Assay used: immunoSEQ multiplex PCR; TCRdb lists only in-frame clones, some missing. In the table there are 200,000 or so clones, 65% to 90% of which are singletons. The CDR3 covers 13 residues. The ends were cut back, 3 bases at V and 9 bases at J, with 15 bases in the middle. In germline, CDR1 is SGHRS, CDR2 YFSETQ. This TCR was recovered from a woman in her thirties or forties with acute COVID-19. Sequencing was performed on PBMCs or T cells enriched from blood (not recorded which). The chain employs TRBV5-1 and TRBJ2-5; TRBD2 is a possible D gene (6 bases). The CDR3 protein is CASSSGTGRAQYF. The CDR3 coding sequence is TGCGCCAGCAGCTCCGGGACTGGAAGAGCCCAGTACTTC.